A selection of T cell receptor beta chains follows, all from one sample in a study of T cells in localized non-small cell lung cancer. Using immunoSEQ multiplex PCR, the repertoire was profiled, and TCRdb retains in-frame clones only, with some absent. The sample records 29,000 or so clones, around nine tenths being singletons. Source: peripheral blood, taken before any cancer treatment. Receptor source: a female donor of 60 years or more with stage III squamous cell lung carcinoma. CDR3s include the opening cysteine and the closing phenylalanine or tryptophan. Fields, in order: J gene, clone size, D gene, V gene, CDR3 DNA, CDR3 protein. D genes are given only for firm matches. The size entry is marked missing in some rows and otherwise reads once, few, many or a size class.

J: TRBJ2-5; size: -; D: TRBD2; V: TRBV5-4; DNA: TGTGCCAGCAGCACCGCTAGCGGGGGGGTACAAGAGACCCAGTACTTC; CDR3: CASSTASGGVQETQYF
J: TRBJ2-2; size: -; D: -; V: TRBV15; DNA: TGTGCCACCAGCAGAGAGGGTGGCGGGGAGCTGTTTTTT; CDR3: CATSREGGGELFF
J: TRBJ1-2; size: -; D: -; V: TRBV28; DNA: TGTGCCAGCGTCCAGCCCGACTATGGCTACACCTTC; CDR3: CASVQPDYGYTF
J: TRBJ1-5; size: -; D: -; V: TRBV2; DNA: TGTGCCAGCGATGAGGCCAGAGGCAATCAGCCCCAGCATTTT; CDR3: CASDEARGNQPQHF
J: TRBJ1-3; size: -; D: TRBD1; V: TRBV11-2; DNA: TGTGCCAGCAGACGGACAGGGAAAAAAGGAAACACCATATATTTT; CDR3: CASRRTGKKGNTIYF
J: TRBJ1-4; size: -; D: -; V: TRBV4-1; DNA: TGCGCCAGCAGCCAATTTATACCAGGGGCGGCTAATGAAAAACTGTTTTTT; CDR3: CASSQFIPGAANEKLFF
J: TRBJ1-1; size: -; D: -; V: TRBV7-8; DNA: TGTGCCAGCAGCACCCCCAGCCGGGGGGACACTGAAGCTTTCTTT; CDR3: CASSTPSRGDTEAFF
J: TRBJ1-5; size: -; D: -; V: TRBV11-2; DNA: TGTGCCAGCAGCCGGGGGTACGGATATCAGCCCCAGCATTTT; CDR3: CASSRGYGYQPQHF
J: TRBJ2-7; size: -; D: -; V: TRBV21-1; DNA: TGTGCCAGCAGCCCGCGGACAGGGTCCTACGAGCAGTACTTC; CDR3: CASSPRTGSYEQYF
J: TRBJ2-3; size: -; D: -; V: TRBV18; DNA: TGTGCCAGCTCACCAGTACCGGGAGCAGTCACAGATACGCAGTATTTT; CDR3: CASSPVPGAVTDTQYF
J: TRBJ1-6; size: -; D: -; V: TRBV4-1; DNA: TGCGCCAGCAGCCAAGCCGGCTTAACTCCGGGTAATTCACCCCTCCACTTT; CDR3: CASSQAGLTPGNSPLHF
J: TRBJ2-3; size: -; D: -; V: TRBV9; DNA: TGTGCCAGCAGTAAGGGGGACGGGTACACAGATACGCAGTATTTT; CDR3: CASSKGDGYTDTQYF
J: TRBJ1-1; size: few; D: -; V: TRBV4-1; DNA: TGCGCCAGCAGCCAACCAAGCCGGATACAGGGTCGGGGTCGGGGGGCTTTCTTT; CDR3: CASSQPSRIQGRGRGAFF
J: TRBJ2-7; size: -; D: TRBD2; V: TRBV5-4; DNA: TGTGCCAGCAGCCTTGGATCTAGCGGGGGGCTTGATGAGCAGTACTTC; CDR3: CASSLGSSGGLDEQYF
J: TRBJ1-2; size: -; D: TRBD1; V: TRBV19; DNA: TGTGCCAGTAGTACAGACAGGGGTTCTAGGGGCTACACCTTC; CDR3: CASSTDRGSRGYTF
J: TRBJ1-2; size: -; D: -; V: TRBV7-2; DNA: TGTGCCAGCAGCTTATTGGCAGACGGCTACACCTTC; CDR3: CASSLLADGYTF
J: TRBJ1-1; size: -; D: -; V: TRBV19; DNA: TGTGCCAGTAGCCTATTAACGACAGGAGGAGACACTGAAGCTTTCTTT; CDR3: CASSLLTTGGDTEAFF
J: TRBJ1-4; size: -; D: TRBD1; V: TRBV13; DNA: TGTGCCAGCAGCTACCTCGAACAGGGGCCGCCGGCAACTAATGAAAAACTGTTTTTT; CDR3: CASSYLEQGPPATNEKLFF
J: TRBJ2-1; size: -; D: -; V: TRBV5-4; DNA: TGTGCCAGCAGCACGGACAAGGGGGGCAACTACAATGAGCAGTTCTTC; CDR3: CASSTDKGGNYNEQFF
J: TRBJ1-5; size: -; D: -; V: TRBV9; DNA: TGTGCCAGCAGCCCCGGGGGGCTCGACGCTAGCAATCAGCCCCAGCATTTT; CDR3: CASSPGGLDASNQPQHF
J: TRBJ2-4; size: -; D: -; V: TRBV5-1; DNA: TGCGCCAGCAGCTATTTGGGGGGGCCGGACATTCAGTACTTC; CDR3: CASSYLGGPDIQYF
J: TRBJ2-5; size: -; D: -; V: TRBV7-2; DNA: TGTGCCAGCAGCCTTTCGGGGGCTCAAGAGACCCAGTACTTC; CDR3: CASSLSGAQETQYF
J: TRBJ2-3; size: -; D: -; V: TRBV7-8; DNA: TGTGCCAGCAGCTTCTGGGCAGGGAGGACAGATACGCAGTATTTT; CDR3: CASSFWAGRTDTQYF
J: TRBJ2-5; size: -; D: -; V: TRBV5-4; DNA: TGTGCCAGCAGCCTCCTTAAAACCTGGGGGGAAGAGACCCAGTACTTC; CDR3: CASSLLKTWGEETQYF
J: TRBJ1-5; size: -; D: -; V: TRBV28; DNA: TGTGCCAGCAGTTTGCGGTCTGATAGTTCGGGGTATAGCAATCAGCCCCAGCATTTT; CDR3: CASSLRSDSSGYSNQPQHF
J: TRBJ2-6; size: once; D: -; V: TRBV5-5; DNA: TGTGCCAGCAGGCTGTTGGGGCCCTCTGGGGCCAACGTCCTGACTTTC; CDR3: CASRLLGPSGANVLTF
J: TRBJ2-1; size: -; D: -; V: TRBV7-2; DNA: TGTGCCAGCAGCTTAGCGCGAACCTATGAGCAGTTCTTC; CDR3: CASSLARTYEQFF
J: TRBJ2-5; size: -; D: TRBD2; V: TRBV7-6; DNA: TGTGCCAGCAGCTTCGGGACTAGCGGGCAAGAGACCCAGTACTTC; CDR3: CASSFGTSGQETQYF
J: TRBJ1-4; size: large; D: -; V: TRBV5-1; DNA: TGCGCCAGCAGCTTGCAGGGGCCGCCTAATGAAAAACTGTTTTTT; CDR3: CASSLQGPPNEKLFF
J: TRBJ2-1; size: -; D: -; V: TRBV10-1; DNA: TGCGCCAGCAGTGAAGGGTCCTACAATGAGCAGTTCTTC; CDR3: CASSEGSYNEQFF
J: TRBJ1-3; size: -; D: TRBD1; V: TRBV6-6; DNA: TGTGCCAGCAGTCGGGACAGCTCTGGAAACACCATATATTTT; CDR3: CASSRDSSGNTIYF
J: TRBJ1-6; size: -; D: TRBD1; V: TRBV11-2; DNA: TGTGCCAGCAGCGTGACAGGGGAGGGCTCACCCCTCCACTTT; CDR3: CASSVTGEGSPLHF
J: TRBJ2-2; size: -; D: -; V: TRBV6-5; DNA: TGTGCCAGCAGCCTCACCCCAGGGGGGACCGGGGAGCTGTTTTTT; CDR3: CASSLTPGGTGELFF
J: TRBJ2-3; size: once; D: -; V: TRBV6-6; DNA: TGTGCCAGCAGTTATAACGCAGATACGCAGTATTTT; CDR3: CASSYNADTQYF
J: TRBJ1-3; size: -; D: -; V: TRBV7-8; DNA: TGTGCCAGCAGCTTGGTCAATGACGGACCCTCTGGAAACACCATATATTTT; CDR3: CASSLVNDGPSGNTIYF
J: TRBJ2-1; size: -; D: TRBD2; V: TRBV6-5; DNA: TGTGCCAGCACCTCGGGGGGTTCGGGCAATGAGCAGTTCTTC; CDR3: CASTSGGSGNEQFF
J: TRBJ1-1; size: -; D: -; V: TRBV6-1; DNA: TGTGCCAGCAGTGCCGCCAGGAACACTGAAGCTTTCTTT; CDR3: CASSAARNTEAFF
J: TRBJ1-1; size: -; D: -; V: TRBV6-5; DNA: TGTGCCAGCATCCAGGGGAGGGGGTACACTGAAGCTTTCTTT; CDR3: CASIQGRGYTEAFF
J: TRBJ1-1; size: -; D: TRBD1; V: TRBV12-5; DNA: TGTGCTAGTGGTTTCATGGGACAGGGGCCCGCCTTTTTAGAAGCTTTCTTT; CDR3: CASGFMGQGPAFLEAFF
J: TRBJ1-6; size: -; D: TRBD1; V: TRBV5-6; DNA: TGTGCCAGCAGCTTAAGGACAGGGGGTAATTCACCCCTCCACTTT; CDR3: CASSLRTGGNSPLHF
J: TRBJ1-5; size: -; D: -; V: TRBV15; DNA: TGTGCCACCAGCAGAGTGGGTCAGCCCCAGCATTTT; CDR3: CATSRVGQPQHF
J: TRBJ1-4; size: -; D: -; V: TRBV7-6; DNA: TGTGCCAGCAGCTTAGCTACTAATGAAAAACTGTTTTTT; CDR3: CASSLATNEKLFF
J: TRBJ2-2; size: -; D: -; V: TRBV29-1; DNA: TGCAGCGTTGTATGGCAGGGGCGCAGGACCGGGGAGCTGTTTTTT; CDR3: CSVVWQGRRTGELFF
J: TRBJ1-2; size: -; D: -; V: TRBV6-5; DNA: TGTGCCAGCTCAGGGTACGGCTATGGCTACACCTTC; CDR3: CASSGYGYGYTF
J: TRBJ1-2; size: -; D: -; V: TRBV28; DNA: TGTGCCAGCAGCCCTGGGGGGGCCCTTTATGGCTACACCTTC; CDR3: CASSPGGALYGYTF